This TCR beta chain was captured by sequencing in a study of vaccination and CD4 T cells after COVID-19. With respect to this clonotype: What it recognizes is unknown.

With the Oncomine TCR Beta short-read assay, DNA from cultured CD4+ T cells was sequenced. Genomic DNA was isolated from cultured CD4+ T cells. TCRdb independently ran MiXCR on the PCR reads; one entry per CDR3 protein. The sample consists of fewer than 4,500 distinct CDR3 sequences, 44% of them appearing once. The CDR3 is 13 residues long. Per germline, CDR1 SGDLS and CDR2 YYNGEE. V was cut by 4 bases and J by 7 bases, with 12 bases left in between. Treatment given: approximately 10-day PBMC culture with coronavirus spike peptide pools or control peptides (ViraFEST assay). The TCR sequence derives from a human donor who had recovered from COVID-19. The chain has TRBV9 and TRBJ1-5; perhaps TRBD1 as D (6 bases). The sequenced material came from CD4+ T cells from blood, cultured in vitro. Here the CDR3 DNA reads TGTGCCAGCAGCACACGGACAGCCCAGCCCCAGCATTTT. It yields the protein CASSTRTAQPQHF.